These T cell receptor beta chains were read from a single sample in a study of persistence of HIV-infected CD4 T cells. Assay: immunoSEQ multiplex PCR; the TCRdb copy retains only in-frame clones and omits some. The table shows roughly 9,200 clones, with less than 85% occurring only once. What these receptors recognize is not known. The source was CD4+ T cells sorted from PBMCs after approximately 19-hour stimulation, collected from a patient who received antiretroviral therapy. These TCRs come from an adult woman with HIV who was CMV-seropositive. Each CDR3 is given without its conserved first and last residue. Each record gives: V gene, D gene, CDR3 length, CDR3 protein. The D gene is left open where the match is weak.

V: TRBV23-1
D: NA
length: 17
CDR3: ASSPPWAPGTTGANVLT

V: TRBV9
D: NA
length: 15
CDR3: ASSVDTGLTRLETQY

V: TRBV7-2
D: NA
length: 16
CDR3: ASSLKISGTSTNYGYT

V: TRBV2
D: NA
length: 13
CDR3: ASSEARVTGNTIY

V: TRBV9
D: NA
length: 13
CDR3: ASSALGPFNTEAF

V: TRBV18
D: NA
length: 12
CDR3: ASSLTPTNEKLF

V: TRBV7-6
D: TRBD1
length: 15
CDR3: ASSLVQRTGIPTEAF

V: TRBV19
D: NA
length: 15
CDR3: ASKFGALDDRHYGYT

V: TRBV6-6
D: NA
length: 9
CDR3: ASTKRAEAF

V: TRBV19
D: NA
length: 13
CDR3: ASSIGAGIQETQY

V: TRBV27
D: NA
length: 11
CDR3: ASSYRPNTEAF

V: TRBV9
D: NA
length: 10
CDR3: ASSVPLQPQH

V: TRBV15
D: NA
length: 13
CDR3: ATSRTGGSNYGYT

V: TRBV20-1
D: TRBD2
length: 14
CDR3: SASKLAGGPVDTQY

V: TRBV5-4
D: TRBD1
length: 13
CDR3: ASSWETGGYSPLH

V: TRBV2
D: NA
length: 11
CDR3: ASSSRVEGEQF

V: TRBV2
D: TRBD1
length: 11
CDR3: ASRGQPNTEAF

V: TRBV28
D: TRBD1
length: 10
CDR3: ASSRTGVRAF

V: TRBV5-1
D: NA
length: 14
CDR3: ASSLAPAGAGEKLF

V: TRBV27
D: NA
length: 14
CDR3: ASSKQGKGPTGELF

V: TRBV10-1
D: TRBD1
length: 14
CDR3: ASSEGRQGWTDTQY

V: TRBV3-1/TRBV3-2
D: TRBD2
length: 12
CDR3: ASSPWARGGEQF

V: TRBV5-6
D: NA
length: 9
CDR3: ASSLNTEQY

V: TRBV21-1
D: NA
length: 11
CDR3: ASIREGKETQY

V: TRBV6-6
D: NA
length: 12
CDR3: ASSPTGTSGEQY

V: TRBV7-3
D: TRBD2
length: 13
CDR3: ASSFAGGSTDTQY

V: TRBV15
D: TRBD2
length: 14
CDR3: ATSRASSGGQETQY

V: TRBV6-7
D: NA
length: 11
CDR3: ASGQPLGYGYT

V: TRBV9
D: NA
length: 12
CDR3: ASSVASLNSPLH

V: TRBV9
D: NA
length: 14
CDR3: ASSARGQFSYNEQF

V: TRBV27
D: NA
length: 10
CDR3: ASRANQETQY

V: TRBV19
D: NA
length: 12
CDR3: ASSTPTGNTEAF

V: TRBV6-5
D: TRBD1
length: 12
CDR3: ASSRQGTNEKLF

V: TRBV18
D: TRBD1
length: 13
CDR3: ASSPGDRGSSEAF

V: TRBV5-5
D: NA
length: 14
CDR3: ASSWWDTSNTGELF

V: TRBV3-1/TRBV3-2
D: NA
length: 15
CDR3: ASSPPGLAKIYNEQF

V: TRBV5-1
D: NA
length: 14
CDR3: ASRHGGSLGQETQY